These 26 T cell receptor beta chains share one sample of origin, sequenced in a study of Ad26.COV2.S vaccination and SARS-CoV-2 variants (dated by TCRdb to the early 2020s). The treatment or condition tag for this specimen amounts to: over 15 received Ad26.COV2.S at low or high dose, single or two shots; 5 received placebo; per-sample allocation not given. For vaccine and placebo recipients, repertoires were sequenced using samples collected on day 63 after the first injection. Library preparation used the immunoSEQ multiplex PCR assay. TCRdb's version of the immuneACCESS table is confined to in-frame rearrangements and falls short of the full clone set. An unresolved V gene accounts for under half of the shortfall where checked; the remainder is of unknown origin. The table for this sample lists about 350,000 clones; about 88% of them were counted only once. The ten largest clones add up to 3.3% of the sample.

Sequenced material: peripheral blood, taken in a trial of Ad26.COV2.S vaccine versus placebo. These receptors were taken from a person aged 18-60 years who received the Ad26.COV2.S COVID-19 vaccine or a placebo.

This sequence joins TRBV3-1 (or the pseudogene TRBV3-2) and TRBJ1-2; D may be TRBD1 (6 bases). V shed 0 bases and J shed 3 bases, with 14 bases lying between them. The CDR3 has 16 amino acids. Per germline, CDR1 LGHDT and CDR2 YNNKEL (reference sequence). For the CDR3, the DNA is TGTGCCAGCAGCCAAGAGTGGGGGCTCGGCGACTATGGCTACACCTTC. Its translation: CASSQEWGLGDYGYTF.

The chain combines TRBV10-3 with TRBJ1-6; 7 bases map to TRBD1. This CDR3 region has 14 residues. Germline assignment: CDR1 ENHRY and CDR2 SYGVKD. The V and J ends lost 7 bases and 11 bases, in that order; junction bases with no gene match: 11. CDR3 sequence (DNA): TGTGCCATCACCCCGGACAGGACGGGGCCACCCCTCCACTTT. Residues: CAITPDRTGPPLHF.

This clone was counted only a few times. The V gene is TRBV4-1, the J gene TRBJ2-3, with TRBD1 matching 12 bases. V dropped 1 base and J dropped 6; count of bases not matched to a gene: 5. This CDR3 comprises 16 residues. Germline-derived CDR1 and CDR2 are MGHRA and YSYEKL. The CDR3 DNA sequence: TGCGCCAGCAGCCAAGTGGGACAGGGGGCTAGGGATACGCAGTATTTT. As protein: CASSQVGQGARDTQYF.

This clone was found a few times. This chain links TRBV2 with TRBJ1-5; 7 bases align to TRBD1. Trimming removed 3 bases from V and 2 bases from J; junction bases left unmatched: 7. This CDR3 spans 16 amino acids. Germline-derived CDR1 and CDR2 are SNHLY and FYNNEI. CDR3 DNA: TGTGCCAGCAGTGATAGGGGGCCTAGGGGCAATCAGCCCCAGCATTTT. It translates to CASSDRGPRGNQPQHF.

This clone showed up just once. This chain links TRBV7-2 with TRBJ1-4; D gene ambiguous. Germline V gene lookup returns CDR1 SGHTA and CDR2 FQGNSA. This CDR3 contains 13 residues. Between the trimmed V and J ends, which lost 1 base and 14 bases, there was a span of 14 bases. CDR3 loop: CASSLVEASALFF. In nucleotides, the CDR3 is TGTGCCAGCAGCTTAGTTGAGGCCTCTGCGCTGTTTTTT.

The chain carries TRBV5-6 and TRBJ2-2; TRBD1 agrees at 7 bases. Trimming removed 4 bases from V and 4 bases from J; junction bases left unmatched: 7. This CDR3 has 15 amino acids. Germline V gene sequence: CDR1 SGHDT, CDR2 YYEEEE. This CDR3 is CASSTRTGPTGELFF. DNA for the CDR3: TGTGCCAGCAGCACTCGGACAGGACCCACCGGGGAGCTGTTTTTT.

This clone was detected only once. This chain connects TRBV15 to TRBJ2-5, with D perhaps assigned TRBD1 or TRBD2 (5 bases each). Germline V gene lookup returns CDR1 LNHNV and CDR2 YYDKDF (reference sequence). There are 15 residues in the CDR3. Between the trimmed V and J ends, which lost 2 bases and 1 base, there was a span of 11 bases. The CDR3 DNA reads as TGTGCCACCAGCAGACAGGGTGGGGGCCAAGAGACCCAGTACTTC. Its translation is CATSRQGGGQETQYF.

The chain carries TRBV7-9 and TRBJ2-3; D not resolved. Per the germline V gene, CDR1 is SEHNR and CDR2 is FQNEAQ (reference sequence). Trimming took 0 bases from V and 4 from J, leaving 8 bases between them. The CDR3 length is 14 residues. The CDR3 is CASSLALTADTQYF. CDR3 coding DNA: TGTGCCAGCAGCTTAGCGCTAACGGCAGATACGCAGTATTTT.

The chain couples TRBV6-2 or TRBV6-3 to TRBJ2-2; D not certain. The V end lost 2 bases, the J end lost 5 bases, and 6 bases lay between the germline ends. The CDR3 has 13 amino acids. CDR1 MNHEY and CDR2 SVGEGT come from the germline V gene. The CDR3 here is CASSYSMTGELFF. The CDR3 DNA follows: TGTGCCAGCAGTTACAGCATGACCGGGGAGCTGTTTTTT.

The chain couples TRBV6-2 or TRBV6-3 to TRBJ1-5, with D perhaps matching TRBD1 (5 bases). Germline values: CDR1 MNHEY, CDR2 SVGEGT. V lost 5 bases, J lost 4 bases, and 18 bases lay in between. CDR3 length equals 16 residues. Here the CDR3 reads CASSNSDRMVNQPQHF. The CDR3 nucleotides are TGTGCCAGCAGTAATTCAGACAGAATGGTAAATCAGCCCCAGCATTTT.

V usage is TRBV28 and J usage is TRBJ2-7, with D maybe TRBD1 (6 bases). This CDR3 spans 15 amino acids. Germline CDR1 is MDHEN and CDR2 is SYDVKM. Trimming removed 2 bases at V and 4 bases at J, with 15 bases between. In DNA form, the CDR3 reads TGTGCCAGCAGTTTAGGGGGACACCTCGATTACGAGCAGTACTTC. It specifies CASSLGGHLDYEQYF.

This chain connects TRBV9 to TRBJ2-2; possibly TRBD2 for D (6 bases). Trimming took off 0 bases at V and 4 bases at J, with 13 bases between the two ends. In germline, CDR1 is SGDLS, CDR2 YYNGEE. The CDR3 sequence is 16 residues long. The CDR3 DNA reads TGTGCCAGCAGCGTAGGTGGGACTGGGGGCACCGGGGAGCTGTTTTTT. Translating gives CASSVGGTGGTGELFF.

The chain is built from TRBV5-5 and TRBJ1-4; 7 bases are a match to TRBD1. Germline CDR1 SGHKS, CDR2 YYEKEE (reference sequence). J was trimmed by 8 bases and V by 4 bases; bases with no gene match: 8. The CDR3 spans 14 residues. The CDR3, as DNA: TGTGCCAGCAGCCCCACAGGGGTTGGCGAAAAACTGTTTTTT. Amino acid sequence: CASSPTGVGEKLFF.

The V gene is TRBV27, the J gene TRBJ2-3; D might be TRBD1 (6 bases). Between the trimmed V and J ends, which lost 2 bases and 4 bases, there was a span of 7 bases. The germline V gene encodes CDR1 MNHEY and CDR2 SMNVEV (reference sequence). This CDR3 comprises 13 residues. The CDR3 loop reads CASSLGGSDTQYF. CDR3 DNA: TGTGCCAGCAGTTTAGGGGGCTCAGATACGCAGTATTTT.

The chain carries TRBV7-9 and TRBJ2-7; a weak D match, TRBD2 (5 bases). In germline, CDR1 is SEHNR, CDR2 FQNEAQ (reference sequence). V was pared by 3 bases and J by 2 bases, with 11 bases between. The CDR3 consists of 14 residues. CDR3 nucleotides: TGTGCCAGCAGCTTTGGGGAGAGAACCTACGAGCAGTACTTC. It yields the protein CASSFGERTYEQYF.

The chain links TRBV12-2 to TRBJ2-5; TRBD2, the D gene given by the table, was not confirmed from the DNA. TRBV12-2 has pseudogene status. The CDR3 totals 16 residues. CDR3 amino acids: CASRFNSGRGKKTQYF. CDR3 sequence (DNA): TGTGCAAGTCGCTTTAATAGCGGGAGGGGGAAAAAGACCCAGTACTTC.

The chain joins TRBV5-1 to TRBJ1-1; no clear D. The CDR3 is 14 amino acids. Looked up from germline, CDR1 is SGHRS and CDR2 is YFSETQ. V was trimmed by 2 bases and J by 4 bases, leaving 12 bases between them. CDR3 in DNA: TGCGCCAGCAGCTTCGGACCCTACTCCACTGAAGCTTTCTTT. As protein: CASSFGPYSTEAFF.

The chain joins TRBV28 to TRBJ2-2; the D gene could be TRBD1 or TRBD2 (5 bases each). V was cut by 2 bases and J by 4 bases, with 20 bases left in between. Germline V gives CDR1 MDHEN, CDR2 SYDVKM. This CDR3 has 18 residues. The CDR3 is CASSLRLSSQGPTGELFF. The CDR3, as DNA: TGTGCCAGCAGTTTAAGGCTCAGCTCCCAGGGACCCACCGGGGAGCTGTTTTTT.

The gene calls are TRBV19 and TRBJ1-6; weak D call: TRBD1 (5 bases). CDR3 length: 15 residues. Germline CDR1 reads LNHDA; CDR2 reads SQIVND (reference sequence). V was shortened by 4 bases and J by 6 bases, with 13 bases between the two germline ends. CDR3 bases: TGTGCCAGTAGTACCAGGGAGGTCGCTAATTCACCCCTCCACTTT. Amino acids: CASSTREVANSPLHF. Complete variable domain (other parts from reference TRBV19 and TRBJ1-6): DGGITQSPKYLFRKEGQNVTLSCEQNLNHDAMYWYRQDPGQGLRLIYYSQIVNDFQKGDIAEGYSVSREKKESFPLTVTSAQKNPTAFYLCASSTREVANSPLHFGNGTRLTVT.

This clone was seen a few times. The J gene is TRBJ1-5, the V gene TRBV27; 10 bases agree with TRBD1. The CDR3 has 17 residues. Germline CDR1 and CDR2: MNHEY and SMNVEV (reference sequence). The ends lost 5 bases at V and 6 bases at J; junction bases unmatched: 13. The CDR3 spells CASSPLRGTGVTQPQHF. The DNA of the CDR3 is TGTGCCAGCAGTCCGCTACGTGGGACAGGGGTGACTCAGCCCCAGCATTTT.

The chain combines TRBV6-2 or TRBV6-3 with TRBJ1-2; 8 positions match TRBD1. From germline, CDR1 is MNHEY and CDR2 SVGEGT. Losses at the gene ends were 6 bases for V and 2 bases for J; bases not matched to a gene: 5. The CDR3 loop spans 14 amino acids. CDR3 sequence (DNA): TGTGCCAGCAGCCGGGACAGGCGGAACTATGGCTACACCTTC. Its protein is CASSRDRRNYGYTF.

V usage is TRBV5-5 and J usage is TRBJ2-5; tentative D call: TRBD2 (5 bases). This CDR3 region has 14 residues. Germline V CDR1 and CDR2: SGHKS, YYEKEE (reference sequence). Trimming removed 4 bases from V and 5 bases from J, with 15 bases in between. Written as DNA, the CDR3 is TGTGCCAGCAGCCACCCGGGGTTATTGGAGACCCAGTACTTC. It yields the protein CASSHPGLLETQYF. Variable domain in full (rest from reference TRBV5-5 and TRBJ2-5): DAGVTQSPTHLIKTRGQQVTLRCSPISGHKSVSWYQQVLGQGPQFIFQYYEKEERGRGNFPDRFSARQFPNYSSELNVNALLLGDSALYLCASSHPGLLETQYFGPGTRLLVL.

The V and J genes are TRBV6-2 or TRBV6-3 and TRBJ2-7; D may be TRBD2 (5 bases). CDR3 length: 15 amino acids. Trimming pared 2 bases from V and 0 bases from J, leaving 11 bases between. Per the germline V gene, CDR1 is MNHEY and CDR2 is SVGEGT. In nucleotides, the CDR3 is TGTGCCAGCAGTTACACGGCAGGACTCTCCTACGAGCAGTACTTC. Residues: CASSYTAGLSYEQYF.

CDR3 bases: TGTGCCAGCAGGGGAAACAGGGGACAGGGGGACGAGCAGTACTTC. Translation gives CASRGNRGQGDEQYF. The J gene is TRBJ2-7, the V gene TRBV2; TRBD1 agrees at 11 bases. J lost 5 bases, V lost 6 bases, and 9 bases had no gene match. CDR1 is SNHLY, CDR2 FYNNEI, per germline. The CDR3 has 15 residues.

The chain has TRBV7-2 and TRBJ1-5, with D maybe TRBD1 (6 bases). Germline CDR1 SGHTA, CDR2 FQGNSA. The CDR3 consists of 16 residues. Trimming left V 2 bases short and J 5 bases short, with 16 bases between. The CDR3 DNA reads as TGTGCCAGCAGCTTACCTTTGAGCAGGGGATATCAGCCCCAGCATTTT. It is translated as CASSLPLSRGYQPQHF.

The V and J genes are TRBV5-4 and TRBJ2-6; 15 bases agree with TRBD2. The CDR3 length is 17 residues. Germline V gene sequence: CDR1 SGHNT, CDR2 YYREEE (reference sequence). The V gene end was trimmed by 2 bases and the J gene end by 9 bases; junction bases not matched to a gene: 6. This CDR3 reads CASSFGLAGGVGNVLTF. The CDR3 bases are TGTGCCAGCAGCTTCGGACTAGCGGGAGGGGTGGGCAACGTCCTGACTTTC.